A single sample is the source of the 3 T cell receptor beta chains below, sequenced in a study of T cell responses to AZD1222 COVID-19 vaccine. Measured with immunoSEQ multiplex PCR; TCRdb has only the in-frame clones, and not every one. This table holds 77,000 or so clones, about 91% found once. Sequenced material: peripheral blood, taken on day 0 of AZD1222 vaccination. Source of these receptors: an adult in good health.

This chain links TRBV6-5 with TRBJ1-6; 9 nucleotides line up with TRBD1. V lost 4 bases and J lost 3; bases outside the gene matches: 1. This CDR3 contains 15 residues. Germline CDR1 reads MNHEY; CDR2 reads SVGAGI. The CDR3 sequence is CASSSTGGYNSPLHF. The CDR3 bases are TGTGCCAGCAGTTCGACAGGGGGCTATAATTCACCCCTCCACTTT.

This chain joins TRBV12-3 or TRBV12-4 and TRBJ1-2, with TRBD1 identical over 7 bases. The CDR3 extends over 13 amino acids. With 3 bases clipped from V and 7 bases from J, the junction kept 5 bases outside the gene matches. CDR3 sequence reads: CASSLSQGGGYTF. For the CDR3, the DNA is TGTGCCAGCAGTTTGAGTCAGGGGGGTGGCTACACCTTC.

This chain connects TRBV6-5 to TRBJ1-1; D might be TRBD1 (6 bases). This CDR3 is built from 14 residues. CDR1 is MNHEY, CDR2 SVGAGI, per germline. V dropped 2 bases and J dropped 3 bases, with 10 bases sitting between them. Written as DNA, the CDR3 is TGTGCCAGCAGTTACGGGGGCCGGCACACTGAAGCTTTCTTT. Translated, it gives CASSYGGRHTEAFF.